This TCR beta chain was identified in a study of shared clonotypes between healthy human individuals (dated by TCRdb to 2018 to 2021). Study-wide context: A couple of women and a few men aged 18 to 49 years were included in the cohort. For each donor, CD4 naive and CD4 memory were each given three plates, CD8 naive was given two plates, and CD8 memory was given one plate. The study deeply sequenced blood TCR repertoires of about 5 healthy adults to estimate repertoire size and the extent of clonotype sharing between individuals. To increase sequencing depth and limit assay-specific biases, different laboratories used diverse techniques to prepare libraries and sequence TCR repertoires. Leukapheresis yielded between about 0.94 and 8.9 billion PBMCs per donor.

The donors were healthy, HIV-negative adults who had no recently reported acute infections or vaccinations. Every donor was a Caucasian adult living in Nashville, Tennessee, USA. CD4+ T cells were enriched by magnetic negative selection, after which naive cells were positively selected on CD45RA and the negative fraction was taken as the memory subset. Blood was obtained by leukapheresis, after which PBMCs were separated by Ficoll-Histopaque density gradient centrifugation and cryopreserved in liquid nitrogen vapor phase. Analytical flow cytometry was used to check the purity and quantity of every magnetically sorted T cell population. Each sorted fraction had its genomic DNA isolated and then quantified by UV absorbance on a Nanodrop 2000c. Using the deep immunoSEQ assay, multiplex PCR amplified TCR CDR3 regions from genomic DNA. Extracted genomic DNA from each cell subset was distributed evenly across all wells of several immunoSEQ 96-well plates, and each plate was treated as a replicate. Each replicate PCR for sorted subsets received around 200 ng genomic DNA, equal to about 30,000 T cell genomes. The purified libraries were quantified using a Qubit 3.0 fluorometer, sized with a Bioanalyzer 2100, and then quantified again using the KAPA Library Quantification kit. Each immunoSEQ 96-well plate was sequenced on its own single-read 150-cycle Illumina NextSeq 550 flow cell. From the authors' description of their analysis: Because the immunoSEQ output included only junctional sequences and no quality scores, the filtering could not be the same as the filtering used for full-length reads. Sequences were annotated with PyIR, a Python wrapper for IgBLAST v1.9, and V/J genes and CDR3 were assigned using IMGT germline references. Reads were filtered out if the reads had weak V/J assignments (E-value above 1e-6), no CDR3, stop codons, out-of-frame junctions, or ambiguous translated residues. V3J clonotypes were defined as sequences sharing an identical inferred V gene, J gene, and CDR3 amino acid sequence. Percentage overlap between repertoires was computed as shared unique clonotypes divided by the size of the smaller repertoire. RTK rarefaction, the Chao1 estimator, and Recon v2.1 estimates of unobserved clonotypes were used to assess repertoire richness. Generation probabilities were computed with OLGA for all TCRbeta clonotypes obtained by the gDNA method from several donors. What TCRdb holds here is the immuneACCESS table cut down to in-frame rearrangements. Part of the clones is not present; checked against another copy, under half of the missing clones reflect an unresolved V gene, and the others are unexplained. V, J and clone size are taken as reported in that table, and D and trimming were inferred from the DNA itself. The sample table shows about 980,000 clones, and 76% are seen once. Approximately 1.5% of the sample is in the top ten clones.

Of note for this clone: Its antigen is not yet known. Nothing much larger sits one base from this clone, and base qualities are not available.

From cysteine to phenylalanine, the CDR3 is 17 amino acids long. The entry retains the CDR3 DNA only, 51 bases that are in frame from base 1. Via the germline V gene (reference sequence), CDR1 is LNHDA and CDR2 SQIVND. Deletion took 1 base off V and 0 bases off J, with a span of 15 bases between the germline ends. What the study reported, not specific to this receptor: The small number of donors limited the genetic and exposure-history diversity represented. About 5% of naive CD4, 3.5% of naive CD8, about 2.5% of memory CD4, and approximately 0.39% of memory CD8 clonotypes were shared across several donors. Incomplete sequencing was indicated by rarefaction of sorted-subset datasets, despite the large sequencing depth. Naive subsets generally had larger estimated clonotype richness than memory subsets did. Only blood was sampled, and tissue TCR repertoires likely differ from those in blood. Clonotypes shared by all four sorted-subset donors showed higher generation probabilities than non-shared clonotypes. Based on pairwise subsampling, the degree of clonotype sharing among donors was expected to be affected by sequencing depth.

The chain employs TRBV19 and TRBJ1-1, with no D gene named confidently. Sequences were obtained from memory CD4+ T cells sorted from blood. The cell subset or site tag for this specimen amounts to: CD45RA-negative fraction. This TCR was sampled from a man in his late teens or twenties in good health. The CDR3 region: CASSIVRGGDMNTEAFF. The nucleotide sequence is given as TGTGCCAGTAGTATAGTACGGGGAGGAGATATGAACACTGAAGCTTTCTTT.